A single sample gave rise to the 22 T cell receptor beta chains below, sequenced in a study of T cells in Graves' hyperthyroidism and ophthalmopathy. TCR beta CDR3 region amplification was performed from RNA transcripts. HTBI primers were the set used in a first-round RT-PCR of the TCR CDR3. TCRdb re-called the multiplex PCR reads with MiXCR, one entry per CDR3 protein. Of around 760,000 distinct CDR3 sequences in the sample, roughly a third were seen once. Sequencing was done on a sample of blood. Source of these receptors: a middle-aged woman with Graves' hyperthyroidism.

This chain links TRBV6-5 with TRBJ1-2, with D perhaps matching TRBD1 (5 bases). Trimming stripped 6 bases from V and 10 bases from J, with 18 bases between. Germline values: CDR1 MNHEY, CDR2 SVGAGI. The CDR3 covers 13 residues. The CDR3, as DNA: TGTGCCAGCAGCCCCCCAGACAGTTGGTACTACACCTTC. Protein product: CASSPPDSWYYTF.

The rearrangement links TRBV7-9 to TRBJ1-1; 9 bases line up with TRBD1. Germline V gives CDR1 SEHNR, CDR2 FQNEAQ (reference sequence). The trim removed 1 base at V and 10 bases at J, leaving 10 bases unmatched. The CDR3 sequence is 15 residues long. CDR3 amino acids: CASSLGTGARGRAFF. CDR3 in DNA: TGTGCCAGCAGCTTAGGGACAGGGGCCCGGGGGAGAGCTTTCTTT.

The table lists this clonotype with a few counts. One end of the junction fails to match germline, which may point to a read error. This chain links TRBV7-2 with TRBJ1-6; TRBD1 aligns across 7 bases. This CDR3 contains 15 residues. Per the germline V gene, CDR1 is SGHTA and CDR2 is FQGNSA. This chain's CDR3 is CASSQAGTDNSPLHF. Here the CDR3 DNA reads TGCGCCAGCAGCCAAGCCGGGACAGATAATTCACCCCTCCACTTT.

As regards this clonotype: Relative to the germline gene, one junction end is altered; a read error may explain this. The chain has TRBV12-3 or TRBV12-4 and TRBJ1-3; unclear D gene. The CDR3 spans 12 residues. Here the CDR3 DNA reads TGTGCCAGCAGTTTGTACCCCCTTCCTTCGGATTTT. This gives the protein CASSLYPLPSDF.

The table lists this clonotype with many counts. The rearrangement joins TRBV9 to TRBJ1-2, with D hard to call. Between the trimmed V and J ends, which lost 0 bases and 8 bases, there was a span of 14 bases. The CDR3 is made up of 14 amino acids. Germline loops: CDR1 SGDLS, CDR2 YYNGEE. The CDR3 here is CASSVVGQEGGYTF. CDR3 nucleotides: TGTGCCAGCAGCGTAGTTGGCCAGGAAGGAGGCTACACCTTC.

This clonotype was recorded a few times. The rearrangement joins TRBV28 to TRBJ2-7; D not certain. V lost 5 bases and J lost 6, with 11 bases in between. In germline, CDR1 is MDHEN, CDR2 SYDVKM. The CDR3 covers 12 residues. The CDR3 nucleotides are TGTGCCAGCAGTCCGTCGTTTGGCGAGCAGTACTTC. Its translation: CASSPSFGEQYF. Using reference TRBV28 and TRBJ2-7 for the parts outside the CDR3, the full variable domain is DVKVTQSSRYLVKRTGEKVFLECVQDMDHENMFWYRQDPGLGLRLIYFSYDVKMKEKGDIPEGYSVSREKKERFSLILESASTNQTSMYLCASSPSFGEQYFGPGTRLTVT.

The V and J genes are TRBV20-1 and TRBJ2-3; 7 nucleotides line up with TRBD2. Per germline, CDR1 DFQATT and CDR2 SNEGSKA (reference sequence). The CDR3 sequence is 15 residues long. With 3 bases clipped from V and 3 bases from J, the junction kept 9 bases outside the gene matches. CDR3 residues: CSASGGVSWTDTQYF. The CDR3, as DNA: TGCAGTGCTAGTGGGGGGGTTTCTTGGACAGATACGCAGTATTTT.

This clonotype appeared many times. V usage is TRBV7-9 and J usage is TRBJ1-5; 9 bases align to TRBD1. With 5 bases clipped from V and 5 bases from J, the junction kept 4 bases outside the gene matches. Germline assignment: CDR1 SEHNR and CDR2 FQNEAQ (reference sequence). The CDR3 contains 14 residues. CDR3 loop: CASSPGTGYQPQHF. The DNA for the CDR3 is TGTGCCAGCAGCCCCGGGACAGGGTATCAGCCCCAGCATTTT.

Regarding this clonotype: A much larger clonotype is one base distant, so this may be a read error. The genes are TRBV7-9 and TRBJ2-7, with D perhaps being TRBD1 or TRBD2 (5 bases each). Trimming took 5 bases from V and 9 from J, leaving 23 bases between them. CDR1 and CDR2 (germline): SEHNR, FQNEAQ (reference sequence). The CDR3 covers 15 residues. The CDR3 protein is CASSPRGAGHSRQYF. The CDR3 region has the DNA TGTGCCAGCAGCCCCCGAGGGGCAGGGCATTCCAGGCAGTACTTC.

A few counts support this clonotype. The chain joins TRBV12-3 or TRBV12-4 to TRBJ2-5, with no clear D. The V end lost 0 bases, the J end lost 2 bases, and 7 bases lay between the germline ends. The CDR3 length is 14 residues. The CDR3 bases are TGTGCCAGCAGTTTAGCTTCCGAACAAGAGACCCAGTACTTC. Translated, it gives CASSLASEQETQYF.

As regards this clonotype: Its ends do not fully match the called genes, so a read error is possible. J is TRBJ1-4 and V is TRBV6-5, with 7 nucleotides matching TRBD1. The CDR3 runs 15 residues. Looked up from germline, CDR1 is MNHEY and CDR2 is SVGAGI. The CDR3 coding sequence is TGTGCCAGCAGTTACCGGGACAGCACTAATGAAAAACTGTTTTTC. As protein: CASSYRDSTNEKLFF.

The table lists this clonotype with a count of one. A much larger clone lies one base from this, so it may be a read error. No conserved phenylalanine or tryptophan is present at the end of the CDR3, so a read error is the likely explanation. The chain couples TRBV10-2 to TRBJ1-5; 10 bases line up with TRBD1. V lost 5 bases, J lost 2 bases, and 6 bases stayed unmatched. The V gene's germline CDR1 is WSHSY and CDR2 SAAADI. CDR3 length: 16 amino acids. The CDR3 nucleotides read TGCGCCAGCAGTCGACAGGGGGCCGGGGGCAATCAGCCCCAGCATTCT. Translation gives CASSRQGAGGNQPQHS.

In regard to this clonotype: A much larger clone differs from this one at a single base, so this may be a read error. The chain joins TRBV20-1 to TRBJ2-7; the D gene is possibly TRBD1 (6 bases). The CDR3 is 13 amino acids. The germline CDR1 and CDR2 sequences are DFQATT and SNEGSKA (reference sequence). This chain's CDR3 is CSASRDISYKQYF. CDR3 DNA: TGCAGTGCTAGCCGGGACATCTCCTACAAGCAGTACTTC.

A few counts support this clonotype. The junction does not match germline at one end; this may be a read error. The chain carries TRBV12-3 or TRBV12-4 and TRBJ2-7; 12 bases agree with TRBD2. The CDR3 loop spans 12 amino acids. CDR3 sequence (DNA): TGTGCCAGCAGCACCCGACTAGCGGGGGTCTCTTTC. Translation gives CASSTRLAGVSF.

The chain is built from TRBV7-6 and TRBJ1-2; tentative D call: TRBD1 (6 bases). The CDR3 is 11 amino acids. Germline CDR1 and CDR2: SGHVS and FNYEAQ. Trimming shortened V by 8 bases and J by 7 bases, and 11 bases separated the two germline ends. The CDR3 here is CASGGYGGYTF. CDR3 DNA: TGTGCCAGCGGGGGCTACGGTGGCTACACCTTC.

Concerning this clonotype: With a much larger clone just one base away, this may be a read error. J is TRBJ1-2 and V is TRBV12-3 or TRBV12-4; the D is unclear. This CDR3 region has 14 residues. CDR3 in DNA: TGTGCCGGCAGTTTAGCAAGGTTTAACTATGGCTACACCTTC. Residues: CAGSLARFNYGYTF.

This clonotype was recorded many times. The rearrangement joins TRBV7-2 to TRBJ1-1; 7 bases match TRBD1. The V segment lost 5 bases and the J segment 8 bases; nucleotides outside the gene matches: 8. In germline, CDR1 is SGHTA, CDR2 FQGNSA. This CDR3 is 13 amino acids long. As DNA, the CDR3 is TGTGCCAGCAGCAAAAGACAGGGTATCGAAGCTTTCTTT. It codes for CASSKRQGIEAFF. Combining the CDR3 with reference TRBV7-2 and TRBJ1-1 gives the whole variable domain GAGVSQSPSNKVTEKGKDVELRCDPISGHTALYWYRQSLGQGLEFLIYFQGNSAPDKSGLPSDRFSAERTGGSVSTLTIQRTQQEDSAVYLCASSKRQGIEAFFGQGTRLTVV.

Notes on this clonotype: A single base separates this from a much larger clone, so it may be a read error. This chain joins TRBV10-3 and TRBJ2-7, with 7 bases that match TRBD2. Germline CDR1 and CDR2: ENHRY and SYGVKD. Trimming at V came to 9 bases and at J to 1 base, leaving 9 bases not matched to a gene. The CDR3 consists of 14 residues. In DNA, the CDR3 is TGTGCCATACGGGCGCCGGGGGGATCCTACGAGCAGTACTTC. Its protein is CAIRAPGGSYEQYF.

This clonotype was observed a few times. The chain combines TRBV28 with TRBJ1-5; a weak D match, TRBD1 (6 bases). This CDR3 comprises 12 residues. V was pared by 8 bases and J by 4 bases, with 9 bases between. The germline V gene has CDR1 MDHEN and CDR2 SYDVKM. The CDR3 region has the DNA TGTGCCAGCGAGGGGACAAATCAGCCCCAGCATTTT. It translates to CASEGTNQPQHF.

The V call is TRBV29-1, the J call TRBJ1-5; the D is unclear. Trimming pared 7 bases from V and 0 bases from J, leaving 13 bases between. The germline V gene encodes CDR1 SQVTM and CDR2 ANQGSEA. There are 14 residues in the CDR3. CDR3: CSATAGNSNQPQHF. DNA of the CDR3: TGCAGCGCTACCGCTGGGAATAGCAATCAGCCCCAGCATTTT.

The J gene is TRBJ1-5, the V gene TRBV19; TRBD1 matches at 8 bases. This CDR3 comprises 18 residues. The germline CDR1 and CDR2 sequences are LNHDA and SQIVND (reference sequence). With 9 bases clipped from V and 4 bases from J, the junction kept 20 bases outside the gene matches. Here the CDR3 DNA reads TGTGCCAGCCATACCGGGGTCCTGACGGGACAGGTAAATCAGCCCCAGCATTTT. Protein: CASHTGVLTGQVNQPQHF. Full variable domain (outside the CDR3, taken from reference TRBV19 and TRBJ1-5): DGGITQSPKYLFRKEGQNVTLSCEQNLNHDAMYWYRQDPGQGLRLIYYSQIVNDFQKGDIAEGYSVSREKKESFPLTVTSAQKNPTAFYLCASHTGVLTGQVNQPQHFGDGTRLSIL.

This clonotype was observed many times. V usage is TRBV29-1 and J usage is TRBJ1-6; the D is unclear. Deletions cut 4 bases from V and 5 bases from J, with 9 bases between. Germline V gene sequence: CDR1 SQVTM, CDR2 ANQGSEA. The CDR3 sequence is 13 residues long. The CDR3 loop reads CSVAATNNSPLHF. In nucleotides, the CDR3 is TGCAGCGTTGCCGCAACGAATAATTCACCCCTCCACTTT.